This T cell receptor (beta chain) was documented in a study of CD8 T cells in Susac syndrome. Findings and limits, study-wide: The study recognized that the number of individuals in its TCR sequencing and HLA analysis was relatively small.

Comments on this clonotype: What it binds is unknown.

The authors reverse transcribed roughly 0.5 to 1 ug RNA with random hexamers. Via MiXCR, TCRdb re-called the immunoSEQ multiplex PCR reads, giving one row per CDR3 protein. The table shows tens of thousands of distinct CDR3 sequences, with 91% occurring only once. The sequenced target, TCR beta, came from blood CD8+ and CD4+ T cells. It was treatment-naive patients with stable or active relapsing-remitting disease who made up the multiple sclerosis controls. Germline V gives CDR1 MNHEY, CDR2 SVGAGI. This CDR3 spans 15 amino acids. Trimming removed 8 bases from V and 0 bases from J; junction bases left unmatched: 7.

V is TRBV6-5 and J is TRBJ2-1; 7 nucleotides align to TRBD1. Material for sequencing was CD8+ T cells from PBMCs. The TCR originated in a human donor with multiple sclerosis. CDR3 loop: CASGEQGSSYNEQFF. CDR3 nucleotides: TGTGCCAGCGGGGAACAGGGGAGCTCCTACAATGAGCAGTTCTTC.